This T cell receptor beta chain was sequenced in a study of T cell repertoires in aging, cancer and after chemotherapy. Overall study: Donor ages fell into six groups from 30 or younger up to 70 or older.

Amplification of TCR beta used genomic DNA extracted from peripheral blood. Study-level findings and limits: Healthy donors lost TCR diversity with age mainly through richness, cancer patients through richness and evenness. In hematological cancer patients, infiltrated lymphoid organs may have impaired thymic emigration or peripheral T cell expansion. Median generation probability rose over the chemotherapy interval in each cancer cohort, suggesting rebound thymic output.

A note on this clonotype: Its specificity is unknown.

The germline V and J ends were trimmed by 3 bases and 6 bases, with 9 bases remaining between them. The CDR3 has 14 amino acids. Germline V gives CDR1 PRHDT, CDR2 FYEKMQ (reference sequence). A mixed TRB-A/B primer pool amplified rearranged TRB by multiplex touch-down PCR. TCRdb independently ran MiXCR on the multiplex PCR reads; one entry per CDR3 protein. The data show fewer than 6,000 distinct CDR3 sequences, with roughly 45% seen just once and nearly 7% held by the top ten. This chain connects TRBV13 to TRBJ1-6; no reliable D call. This TCR was sampled from a human donor with a blood cancer. What was sequenced was blood. The CDR3, as DNA: TGTGCCAGCAGCTTCACCTCGGGTAATTCACCCCTCCACTTT. As protein: CASSFTSGNSPLHF.